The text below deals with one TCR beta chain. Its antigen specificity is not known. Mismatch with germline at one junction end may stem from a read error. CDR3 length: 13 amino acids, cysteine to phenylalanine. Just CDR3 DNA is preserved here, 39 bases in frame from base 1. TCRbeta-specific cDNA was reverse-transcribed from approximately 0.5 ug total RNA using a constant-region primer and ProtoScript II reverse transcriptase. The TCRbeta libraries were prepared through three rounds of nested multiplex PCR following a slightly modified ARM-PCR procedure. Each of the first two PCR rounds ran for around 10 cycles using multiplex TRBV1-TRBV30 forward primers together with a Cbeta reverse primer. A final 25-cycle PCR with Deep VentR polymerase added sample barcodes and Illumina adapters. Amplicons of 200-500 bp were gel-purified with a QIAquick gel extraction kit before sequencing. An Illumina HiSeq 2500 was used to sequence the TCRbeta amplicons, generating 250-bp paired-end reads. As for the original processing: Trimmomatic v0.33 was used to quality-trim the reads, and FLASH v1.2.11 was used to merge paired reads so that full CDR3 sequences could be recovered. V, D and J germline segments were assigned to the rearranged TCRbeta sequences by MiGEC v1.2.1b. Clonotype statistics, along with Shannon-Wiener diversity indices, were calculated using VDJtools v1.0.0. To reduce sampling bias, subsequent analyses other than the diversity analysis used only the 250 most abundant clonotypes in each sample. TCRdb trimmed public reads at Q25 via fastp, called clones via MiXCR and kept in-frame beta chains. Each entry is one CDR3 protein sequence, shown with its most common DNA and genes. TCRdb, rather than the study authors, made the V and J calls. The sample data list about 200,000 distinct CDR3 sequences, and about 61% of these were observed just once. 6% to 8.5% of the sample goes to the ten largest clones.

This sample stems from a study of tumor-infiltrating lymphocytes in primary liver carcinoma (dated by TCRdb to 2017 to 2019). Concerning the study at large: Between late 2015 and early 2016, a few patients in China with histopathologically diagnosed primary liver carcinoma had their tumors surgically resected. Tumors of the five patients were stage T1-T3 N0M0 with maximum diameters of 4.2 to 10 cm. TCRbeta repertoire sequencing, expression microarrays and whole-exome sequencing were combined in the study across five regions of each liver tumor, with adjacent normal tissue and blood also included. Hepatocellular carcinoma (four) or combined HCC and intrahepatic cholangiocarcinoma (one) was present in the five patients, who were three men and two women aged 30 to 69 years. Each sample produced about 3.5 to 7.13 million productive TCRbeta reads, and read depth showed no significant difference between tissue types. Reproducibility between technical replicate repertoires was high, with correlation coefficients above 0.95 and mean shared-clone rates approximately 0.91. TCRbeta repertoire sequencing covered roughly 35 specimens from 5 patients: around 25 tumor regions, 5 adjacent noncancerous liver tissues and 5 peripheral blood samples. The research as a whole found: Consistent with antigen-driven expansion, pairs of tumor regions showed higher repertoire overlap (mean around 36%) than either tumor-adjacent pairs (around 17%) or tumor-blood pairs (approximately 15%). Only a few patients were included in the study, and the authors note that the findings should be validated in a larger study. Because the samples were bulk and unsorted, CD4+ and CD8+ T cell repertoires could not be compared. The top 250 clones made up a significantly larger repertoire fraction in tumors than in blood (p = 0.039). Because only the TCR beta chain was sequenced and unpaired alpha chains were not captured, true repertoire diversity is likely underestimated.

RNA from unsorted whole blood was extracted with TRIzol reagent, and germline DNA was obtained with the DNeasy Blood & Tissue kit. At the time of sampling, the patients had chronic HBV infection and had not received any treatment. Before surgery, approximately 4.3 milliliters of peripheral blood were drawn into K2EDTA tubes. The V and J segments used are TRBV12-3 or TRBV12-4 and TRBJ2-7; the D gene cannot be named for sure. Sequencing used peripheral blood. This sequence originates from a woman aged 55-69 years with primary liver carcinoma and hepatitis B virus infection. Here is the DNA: TGTGCCAGGAGTTTCGGATCCTACTACGAGCAGTACTTC. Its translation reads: CARSFGSYYEQYF.